These 8 T cell receptor beta chains were sequenced from one sample in a study of tumor-infiltrating lymphocytes in oesophageal squamous cell carcinoma. Each CDR3 protein is one row after TCRdb ran MiXCR on the PCR reads. The sample holds some 22,000 distinct CDR3 sequences; 36% are singletons and the top ten take about 12%. Material for sequencing was esophageal tumor tissue. The receptors were gathered from a male donor with esophageal squamous cell carcinoma.

The table lists this clonotype with many counts. The rearrangement uses TRBV10-3 and TRBJ2-7; TRBD2 is a possible D gene (6 bases). CDR1 and CDR2 from the germline V gene are ENHRY and SYGVKD. The length of the CDR3 is 12 residues. Trimming shortened V by 4 bases and J by 6 bases, and 10 bases separated the two germline ends. Written as DNA, the CDR3 is TGTGCCATCAGTGGCGGGATGGGCGAGCAGTACTTC. Translating gives CAISGGMGEQYF.

This clonotype was observed many times. The rearrangement joins TRBV5-1 to TRBJ1-2; TRBD1 might be the D (5 bases). The germline gives CDR1 SGHRS, CDR2 YFSETQ. The V end lost 2 bases, the J end lost 7 bases, and 15 bases lay between the germline ends. The length of the CDR3 is 14 residues. CDR3 DNA: TGCGCCAGCAGCTTCGCTGGCTGGGGGTCTGGCTACACCTTC. This encodes CASSFAGWGSGYTF.

This clonotype is medium-sized. The chain joins TRBV10-3 to TRBJ1-1, with D uncertain. CDR3 length: 13 amino acids. Germline V gene data show CDR1 as ENHRY and CDR2 as SYGVKD. With 3 bases removed from V and 0 bases from J, the gap between germline ends came to 5 bases. The CDR3 DNA sequence: TGTGCCATCAGTGACAGTATGAACACTGAAGCTTTCTTT. This gives the protein CAISDSMNTEAFF.

This clonotype came up many times. The chain has TRBV5-1 and TRBJ2-2; TRBD1 agrees at 10 bases. V was clipped by 4 bases and J by 3 bases; unmatched bases: 3. The CDR3 runs 15 residues. Germline CDR1 reads SGHRS; CDR2 reads YFSETQ. CDR3 DNA sequence: TGCGCCAGCAGCACGGGACAGGGGTACACCGGGGAGCTGTTTTTT. It encodes CASSTGQGYTGELFF.

The chain joins TRBV7-9 to TRBJ2-1; 9 bases align to TRBD1. The tail of the sequence fits TRBJ2-7 better, so the J call may be wrong. Germline V gene data show CDR1 as SEHNR and CDR2 as FQNEAQ (reference sequence). The CDR3 has 15 residues. The CDR3 loop reads CASSPRTGEIYEQYF. CDR3 coding DNA: TGTGCCAGCAGCCCCAGGACAGGGGAAATCTACGAGCAGTACTTC.

The chain couples TRBV2 to TRBJ2-5; 8 bases agree with TRBD1. J lost 4 bases, V lost 6 bases, and 7 bases had no gene match. Germline-derived CDR1 and CDR2 are SNHLY and FYNNEI. The CDR3 consists of 14 residues. CDR3 loop: CASRLGQGGETQYF. The CDR3 DNA follows: TGTGCCAGCAGGCTAGGACAGGGAGGAGAGACCCAGTACTTC.

The CDR3 loop is CASSTYRVTGANVLTF. The DNA for the CDR3 is TGTGCCAGCAGCACATACAGGGTAACTGGGGCCAACGTCCTGACTTTC. This sequence joins TRBV7-2 and TRBJ2-1, with D possibly TRBD1 on 6 matching bases. The last part of the DNA fits TRBJ2-6 better; the J call may be wrong. The germline V gene has CDR1 SGHTA and CDR2 FQGNSA. The CDR3 sequence is 16 residues long.

CDR3: CASSRGTGGYYGYTF. The CDR3 DNA sequence: TGTGCCAGCAGCCGGGGAACAGGGGGCTACTATGGCTACACCTTC. The chain combines TRBV3-1 with TRBJ1-2, with 9 bases aligning to TRBD1. This CDR3 spans 15 amino acids. J was trimmed by 3 bases and V by 4 bases; bases with no gene match: 6. Germline V gene lookup returns CDR1 LGHDT and CDR2 YNNKEL (reference sequence).